This T cell receptor (beta chain) is from a study of identical twins. A universal primer site was created by template switching, with the cDNA bearing unique molecular identifiers. TCRdb reanalysed the 5' RACE reads using MiXCR and keeps one entry per CDR3 protein. The sample lists around 530,000 distinct CDR3 sequences, roughly 15% occurring once. These records were also assigned to another study, of yellow fever vaccine responses in identical twins. That publication notes: Twins' vaccine T cell response reportedly gave the appearance of partial convergence and partial personalization.

Sequencing used CD4+ T cells sorted from blood. The sequence derives from a young woman in good health.

CDR3 residues: CASSFEAGHLSGANVLTF. As DNA, the CDR3 is TGTGCCAGCAGTTTCGAGGCAGGGCATCTCTCTGGGGCCAACGTCCTGACTTTC. The chain couples TRBV12-3 or TRBV12-4 to TRBJ2-6, with D perhaps matching TRBD1 (5 bases). With 3 bases removed from V and 0 bases from J, the gap between germline ends came to 15 bases. The CDR3 runs to 18 residues.